This TCR beta chain stems from a study of T cell responses to AZD1222 COVID-19 vaccine. Study-wide results and caveats: Spike-specific TCR breadth and depth went up after people got two AZD1222 doses.

On this clone itself: Its target is not known.

The V gene end was trimmed by 5 bases and the J gene end by 5 bases; junction bases not matched to a gene: 14. The germline V gene has CDR1 LNHDA and CDR2 SQIVND (reference sequence). The CDR3 totals 18 residues. Profiling relied on immunoSEQ multiplex PCR, and the TCRdb table lists in-frame clones only, not all of them. In all, the sample yields about 140,000 clones. The source of this sequence is an adult in good health. The chain joins TRBV19 to TRBJ2-3; TRBD2 aligns across 12 bases. Input material: peripheral blood. The CDR3 region is CASSRRLAGGPYLDTQYF. CDR3 nucleotide sequence: TGTGCCAGTAGTCGGCGGCTAGCGGGGGGGCCTTATTTAGATACGCAGTATTTT. Supplemented by reference TRBV19 and TRBJ2-3, the full variable domain reads DGGITQSPKYLFRKEGQNVTLSCEQNLNHDAMYWYRQDPGQGLRLIYYSQIVNDFQKGDIAEGYSVSREKKESFPLTVTSAQKNPTAFYLCASSRRLAGGPYLDTQYFGPGTRLTVL.